This TCR beta chain was profiled in a study of preoperative IRX-2 immunotherapy in early breast cancer. This clone was counted once. Sequenced by immunoSEQ multiplex PCR; TCRdb stores in-frame clones only, minus some. This sample carries approximately 24,000 clones, 75% to 90% of them seen once, and the ten largest clones take about 1.2%. Treatment reported: preoperative locoregional IRX-2 cytokine immunotherapy. Samples came from a phase Ib trial of preoperative locoregional IRX-2 cytokine immunotherapy. The CDR3 is 18 amino acids. Germline CDR1 MDHEN, CDR2 SYDVKM. V lost 2 bases to trimming and J lost 2 bases; unmatched junction nucleotides: 13.

This receptor was identified in a human donor with breast cancer. V is TRBV28 and J is TRBJ1-2; 8 bases align to TRBD1. Sequences were derived from lymph node tissue, sampled after IRX-2 immunotherapy. CDR3 region: CASSLAAISGGLNYGYTF. As DNA, the CDR3 is TGTGCCAGCAGTTTAGCTGCGATCTCAGGGGGCCTGAACTATGGCTACACCTTC.